Listed below are T cell receptor beta chains from one sample, sequenced in a study of human T cells and chemical hapten exposure. TCRdb used MiXCR to reprocess the RACE reads, holding one entry per CDR3 protein. The repertoire holds some 200,000 distinct CDR3 sequences, with about 20% as singletons. Material: whole blood, obtained in connection with sensitization to the hapten diphenylcyclopropenone (DPC). The receptors derive from a woman aged 45-65 years with alopecia areata. Some clones in this sample may be carry-over from other donors' samples. CDR3s include the opening cysteine and the closing phenylalanine or tryptophan. D genes are given only for firm matches. Expanded clones get a size class; other rows say once, few or many, or leave the size out.

d_call j_call clone_size v_call cdr3_length cdr3_aa cdr3_nt
. TRBJ2-3 . TRBV15 17 CATSRGLVGGRPDTQYF TGTGCCACCAGCAGAGGTCTAGTGGGAGGAAGACCCGATACGCAGTATTTT
TRBD1 TRBJ2-2 . TRBV5-1 16 CASSFTGGASTGELFF TGCGCCAGCAGCTTCACAGGGGGCGCGAGCACCGGGGAGCTGTTTTTT
. TRBJ2-2 many TRBV12-3/TRBV12-4 13 CASSFRNTGELFF TGTGCCAGCAGTTTCCGGAACACCGGGGAGCTGTTTTTT
. TRBJ2-1 few TRBV15 14 CATSSLLDGNEQFF TGTGCCACCAGCAGTTTGCTAGACGGGAATGAGCAGTTCTTC
TRBD2 TRBJ2-7 few TRBV20-1 13 CSARFSGSHEQYF TGCAGTGCCAGATTTAGCGGGAGTCACGAGCAGTACTTC
TRBD1 TRBJ2-7 . TRBV6-5 16 CASSGRDGTGYHEQYF TGTGCCAGCAGTGGAAGAGACGGGACAGGGTATCACGAGCAGTACTTC
. TRBJ2-4 few TRBV6-2/TRBV6-3 15 CASTTWSGRGNIQYF TGTGCCAGCACCACCTGGTCAGGCAGGGGAAACATTCAGTACTTC
. TRBJ2-5 . TRBV5-1 15 CASSRAGRGQETQYF TGCGCCAGCAGCCGGGCGGGCAGGGGTCAAGAGACCCAGTACTTC
. TRBJ2-4 . TRBV2 14 CASSSEGTGGIQYF TGTGCCAGCAGTTCCGAAGGGACTGGTGGCATTCAGTACTTC
TRBD2 TRBJ2-5 . TRBV2 14 CASSEGTSGVTQYF TGTGCCAGCAGTGAAGGGACTAGCGGGGTGACCCAGTACTTC
. TRBJ2-1 many TRBV2 11 CASSLRREWFF TGTGCCAGCAGTCTGCGCCGGGAGTGGTTCTTC
TRBD1 TRBJ1-6 few TRBV3-1 14 CASSQEGTGTPLHF TGTGCCAGCAGCCAAGAAGGGACAGGGACGCCCCTCCACTTT
. TRBJ2-3 few TRBV29-1 12 CSVGPVADTQYF TGCAGCGTGGGACCCGTCGCAGATACGCAGTATTTT
. TRBJ2-1 . TRBV15 18 CATSRDIPGISSYNEQFF TGTGCCACCAGCAGAGATATCCCAGGGATTAGCTCCTACAATGAGCAGTTCTTC
TRBD2 TRBJ2-1 . TRBV5-1 16 CASSPTSGRSNNEQFF TGCGCCAGCAGCCCTACCAGCGGGAGGAGCAACAATGAGCAGTTCTTC
TRBD1 TRBJ2-1 few TRBV2 16 CASSDIGTGVYNEQFF TGTGCCAGCAGTGATATAGGGACAGGGGTCTACAATGAGCAGTTCTTC
. TRBJ2-1 . TRBV4-2 16 CASSQVSMAHYNEQFF TGTGCCAGCAGCCAAGTGTCTATGGCCCACTACAATGAGCAGTTCTTC